This TCR beta chain was observed in a study of blood T cells in healthy people across ages. Ten milliliters of peripheral blood were drawn from each donor. No fewer than 5.5 micrograms of total RNA were isolated from every sample. Germline V gene lookup returns CDR1 MNHNS and CDR2 SASEGT. The CDR3 totals 12 residues. Trimming took off 7 bases at V and 10 bases at J, with 14 bases between the two ends. A sample-barcoded 5' primer and a J-beta primer mix were used in a second PCR of about 7 to 12 cycles. TCRdb reprocessed the 5' RACE reads with MiXCR, giving one entry per CDR3 protein. Found here are around 1.5 million distinct CDR3 sequences, roughly 40% of them singletons; the top ten hold roughly 7.7%. This clonotype was seen only a few times.

The clonotype originates from a woman in her late teens or twenties in good health. Sequencing was performed on blood. The gene calls are TRBV6-1 and TRBJ1-5; tentative D call: TRBD1 (6 bases). CDR3 in DNA: TGTGCCAGCACCCCCAACAGGGACCCCCAGCATTTT. Encoded protein: CASTPNRDPQHF.